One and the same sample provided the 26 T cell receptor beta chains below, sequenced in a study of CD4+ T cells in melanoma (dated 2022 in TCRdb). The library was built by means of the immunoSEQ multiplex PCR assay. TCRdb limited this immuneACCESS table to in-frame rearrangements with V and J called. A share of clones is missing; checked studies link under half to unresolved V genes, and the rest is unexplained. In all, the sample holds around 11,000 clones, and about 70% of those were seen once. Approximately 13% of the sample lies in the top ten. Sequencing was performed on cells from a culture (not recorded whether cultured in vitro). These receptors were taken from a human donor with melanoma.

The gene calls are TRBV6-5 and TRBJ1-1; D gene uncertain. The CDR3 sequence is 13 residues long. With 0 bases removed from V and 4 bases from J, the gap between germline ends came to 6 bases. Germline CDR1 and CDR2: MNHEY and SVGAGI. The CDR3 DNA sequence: TGTGCCAGCAGTTACTCGGAAGTCACTGAAGCTTTCTTT. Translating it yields CASSYSEVTEAFF.

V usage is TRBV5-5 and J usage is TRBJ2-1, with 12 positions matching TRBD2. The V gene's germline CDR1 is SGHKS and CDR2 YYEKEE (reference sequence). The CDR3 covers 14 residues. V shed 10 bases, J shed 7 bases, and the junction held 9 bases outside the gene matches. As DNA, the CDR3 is TGTGCCGGTTCTCTAGCGGGGGGGAGGAATGAGCAGTTCTTC. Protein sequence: CAGSLAGGRNEQFF.

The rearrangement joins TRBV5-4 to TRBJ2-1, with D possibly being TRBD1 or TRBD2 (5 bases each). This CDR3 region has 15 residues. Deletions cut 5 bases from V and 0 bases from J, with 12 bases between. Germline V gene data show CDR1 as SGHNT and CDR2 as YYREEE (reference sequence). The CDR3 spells CASRFLGDSYNEQFF. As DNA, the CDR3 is TGTGCCAGCAGATTCTTGGGGGACTCCTACAATGAGCAGTTCTTC. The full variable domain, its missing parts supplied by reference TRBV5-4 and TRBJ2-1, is ETGVTQSPTHLIKTRGQQVTLRCSSQSGHNTVSWYQQALGQGPQFIFQYYREEENGRGNFPPRFSGLQFPNYSSELNVNALELDDSALYLCASRFLGDSYNEQFFGPGTRLTVL.

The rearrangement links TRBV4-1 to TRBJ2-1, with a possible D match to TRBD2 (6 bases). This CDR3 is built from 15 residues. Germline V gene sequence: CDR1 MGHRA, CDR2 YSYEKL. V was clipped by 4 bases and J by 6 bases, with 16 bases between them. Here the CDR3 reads CASSPGSGGPNEQFF. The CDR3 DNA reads TGCGCCAGCAGCCCGGGCTCCGGGGGTCCCAATGAGCAGTTCTTC.

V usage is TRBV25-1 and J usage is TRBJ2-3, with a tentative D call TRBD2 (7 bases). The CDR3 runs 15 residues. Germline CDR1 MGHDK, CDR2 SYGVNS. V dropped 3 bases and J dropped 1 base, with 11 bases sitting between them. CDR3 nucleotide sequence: TGTGCCAGCAGTGACCCGGGGGGCGGCACAGATACGCAGTATTTT. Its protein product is CASSDPGGGTDTQYF. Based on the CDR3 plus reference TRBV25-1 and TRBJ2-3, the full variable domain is EADIYQTPRYLVIGTGKKITLECSQTMGHDKMYWYQQDPGMELHLIHYSYGVNSTEKGDLSSESTVSRIRTEHFPLTLESARPSHTSQYLCASSDPGGGTDTQYFGPGTRLTVL.

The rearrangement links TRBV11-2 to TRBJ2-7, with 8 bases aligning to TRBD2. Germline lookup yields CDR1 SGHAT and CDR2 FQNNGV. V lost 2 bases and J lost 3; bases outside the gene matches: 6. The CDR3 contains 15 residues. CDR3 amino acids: CASSLFGGDIYEQYF. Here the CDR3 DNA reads TGTGCCAGCAGCTTATTCGGGGGGGACATCTACGAGCAGTACTTC. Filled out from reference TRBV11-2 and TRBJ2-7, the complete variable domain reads EAGVAQSPRYKIIEKRQSVAFWCNPISGHATLYWYQQILGQGPKLLIQFQNNGVVDDSQLPKDRFSAERLKGVDSTLKIQPAKLEDSAVYLCASSLFGGDIYEQYFGPGTRLTVT.

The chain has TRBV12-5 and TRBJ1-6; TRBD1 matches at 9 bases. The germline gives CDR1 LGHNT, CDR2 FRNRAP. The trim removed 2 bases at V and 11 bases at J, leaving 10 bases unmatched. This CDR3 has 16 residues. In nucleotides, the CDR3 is TGTGCTAGTGGTTTGATAACCGGGACAGGGAAAACACCCCTCCACTTT. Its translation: CASGLITGTGKTPLHF.

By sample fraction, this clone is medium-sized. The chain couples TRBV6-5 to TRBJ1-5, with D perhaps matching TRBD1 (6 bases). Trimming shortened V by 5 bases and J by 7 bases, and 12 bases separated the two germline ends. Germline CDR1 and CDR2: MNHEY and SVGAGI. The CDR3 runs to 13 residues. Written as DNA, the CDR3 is TGTGCCAGCAGTCACAGGGATGGCCAGCCCCAGCATTTT. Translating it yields CASSHRDGQPQHF.

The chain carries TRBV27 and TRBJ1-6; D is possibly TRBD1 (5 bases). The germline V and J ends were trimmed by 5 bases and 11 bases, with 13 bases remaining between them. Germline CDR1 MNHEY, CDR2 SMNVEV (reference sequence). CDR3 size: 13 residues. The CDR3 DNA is TGTGCCAGCAGTCCGTACAGGAGCCCACCCCTCCACTTT. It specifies CASSPYRSPPLHF.

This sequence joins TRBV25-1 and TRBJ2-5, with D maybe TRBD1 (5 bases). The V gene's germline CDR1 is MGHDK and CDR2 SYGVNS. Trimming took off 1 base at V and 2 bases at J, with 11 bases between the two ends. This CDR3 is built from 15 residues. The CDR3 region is CASSELGAKQETQYF. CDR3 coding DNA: TGTGCCAGCAGTGAATTAGGGGCAAAACAAGAGACCCAGTACTTC.

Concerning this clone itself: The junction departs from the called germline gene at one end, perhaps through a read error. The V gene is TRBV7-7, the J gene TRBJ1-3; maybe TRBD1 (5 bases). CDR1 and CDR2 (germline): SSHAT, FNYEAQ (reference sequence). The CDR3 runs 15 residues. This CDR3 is CASSLALGVGNTIYF. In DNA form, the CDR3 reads TGTGCTAGCAGCTTAGCGTTGGGGGTTGGAAACACCATATATTTT.

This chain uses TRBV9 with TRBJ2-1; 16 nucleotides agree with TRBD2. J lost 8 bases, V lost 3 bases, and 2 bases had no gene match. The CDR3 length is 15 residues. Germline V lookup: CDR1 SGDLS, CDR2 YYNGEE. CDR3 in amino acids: CASSGGTSGGDEQFF. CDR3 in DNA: TGTGCCAGCAGCGGCGGGACTAGCGGGGGGGATGAGCAGTTCTTC.

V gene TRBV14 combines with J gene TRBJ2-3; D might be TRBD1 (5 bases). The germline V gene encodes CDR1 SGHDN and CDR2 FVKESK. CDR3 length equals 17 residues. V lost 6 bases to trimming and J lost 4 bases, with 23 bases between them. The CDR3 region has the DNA TGTGCCAGCAGTTCCTACGGACATTTGAACGAAGCAGATACGCAGTATTTT. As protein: CASSSYGHLNEADTQYF.

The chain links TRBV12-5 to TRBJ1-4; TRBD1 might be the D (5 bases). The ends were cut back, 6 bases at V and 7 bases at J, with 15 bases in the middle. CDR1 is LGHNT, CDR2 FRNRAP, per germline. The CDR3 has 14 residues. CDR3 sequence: CASGPGRGGEKLFF. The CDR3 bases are TGTGCTAGTGGCCCGGGACGGGGCGGTGAAAAACTGTTTTTT. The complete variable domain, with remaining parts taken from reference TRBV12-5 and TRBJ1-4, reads DARVTQTPRHKVTEMGQEVTMRCQPILGHNTVFWYRQTMMQGLELLAYFRNRAPLDDSGMPKDRFSAEMPDATLATLKIQPSEPRDSAVYFCASGPGRGGEKLFFGSGTQLSVL.

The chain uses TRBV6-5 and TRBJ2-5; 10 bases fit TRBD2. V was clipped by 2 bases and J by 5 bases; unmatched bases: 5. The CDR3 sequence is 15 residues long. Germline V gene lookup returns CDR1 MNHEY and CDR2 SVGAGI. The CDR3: CASSYRSGGAETQYF. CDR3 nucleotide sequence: TGTGCCAGCAGTTACAGGAGCGGGGGGGCGGAGACCCAGTACTTC.

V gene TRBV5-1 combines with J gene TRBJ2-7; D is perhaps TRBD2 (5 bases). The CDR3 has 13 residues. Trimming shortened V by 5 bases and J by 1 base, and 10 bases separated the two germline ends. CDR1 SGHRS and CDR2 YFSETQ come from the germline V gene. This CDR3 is CASSSGNSYEQYF. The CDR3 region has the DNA TGCGCCAGCAGTTCCGGGAATTCCTACGAGCAGTACTTC. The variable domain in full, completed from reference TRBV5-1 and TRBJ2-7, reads KAGVTQTPRYLIKTRGQQVTLSCSPISGHRSVSWYQQTPGQGLQFLFEYFSETQRNKGNFPGRFSGRQFSNSRSEMNVSTLELGDSALYLCASSSGNSYEQYFGPGTRLTVT.

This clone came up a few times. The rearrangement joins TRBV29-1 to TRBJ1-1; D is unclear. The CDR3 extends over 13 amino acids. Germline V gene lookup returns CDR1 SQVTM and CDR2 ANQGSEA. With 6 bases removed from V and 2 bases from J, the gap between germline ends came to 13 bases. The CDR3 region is CSVPGPVNTEAFF. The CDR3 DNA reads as TGCAGCGTGCCGGGCCCTGTTAACACTGAAGCTTTCTTT.

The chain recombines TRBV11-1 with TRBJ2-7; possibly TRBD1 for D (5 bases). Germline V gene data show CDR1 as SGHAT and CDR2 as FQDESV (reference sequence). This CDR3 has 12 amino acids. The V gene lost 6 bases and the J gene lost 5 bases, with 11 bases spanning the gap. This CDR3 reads CASSPTGDEQYF. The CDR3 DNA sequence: TGTGCCAGCAGTCCAACAGGCGACGAGCAGTACTTC. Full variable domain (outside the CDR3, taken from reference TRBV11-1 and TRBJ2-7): EAEVAQSPRYKITEKSQAVAFWCDPISGHATLYWYRQILGQGPELLVQFQDESVVDDSQLPKDRFSAERLKGVDSTLKIQPAELGDSAMYLCASSPTGDEQYFGPGTRLTVT.

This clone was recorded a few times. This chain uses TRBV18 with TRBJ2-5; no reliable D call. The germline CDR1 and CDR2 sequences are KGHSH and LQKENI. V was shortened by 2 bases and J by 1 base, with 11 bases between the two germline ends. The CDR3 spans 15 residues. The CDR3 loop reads CASSPIRTVQETQYF. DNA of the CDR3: TGTGCCAGCTCACCAATTAGAACAGTCCAAGAGACCCAGTACTTC.

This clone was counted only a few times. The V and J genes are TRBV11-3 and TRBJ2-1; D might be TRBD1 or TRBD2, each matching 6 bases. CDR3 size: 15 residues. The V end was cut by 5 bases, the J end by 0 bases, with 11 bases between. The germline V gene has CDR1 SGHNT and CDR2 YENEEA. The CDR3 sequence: CASSGGPGSYNEQFF. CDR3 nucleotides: TGTGCCAGCAGCGGGGGGCCGGGCTCCTACAATGAGCAGTTCTTC.

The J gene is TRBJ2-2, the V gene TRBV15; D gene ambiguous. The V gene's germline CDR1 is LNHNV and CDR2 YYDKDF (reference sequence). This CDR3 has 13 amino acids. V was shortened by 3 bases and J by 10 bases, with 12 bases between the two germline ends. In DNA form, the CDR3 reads TGTGCCACCAGCAGCGCGAATGTATTGGAGCTGTTTTTT. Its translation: CATSSANVLELFF.

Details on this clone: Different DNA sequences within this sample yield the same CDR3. CDR3 sequence (DNA): TGTGCCAGCAGCTTGGGAGCGGGGGTTAGCACAGATACGCAGTATTTT. Amino acids: CASSLGAGVSTDTQYF. The rearrangement uses TRBV5-4 and TRBJ2-3; 8 positions agree with TRBD2. The CDR3 consists of 16 residues. J gave up 0 bases and V 0 bases, and 3 bases lay outside the gene matches. Germline CDR1 reads SGHNT; CDR2 reads YYREEE (reference sequence).

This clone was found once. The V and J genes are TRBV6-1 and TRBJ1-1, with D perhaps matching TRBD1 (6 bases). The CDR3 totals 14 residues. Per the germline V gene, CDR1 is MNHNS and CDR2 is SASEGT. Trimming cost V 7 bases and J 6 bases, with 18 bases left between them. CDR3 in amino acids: CASNTQGGLSEAFF. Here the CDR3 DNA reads TGTGCCAGCAATACACAGGGAGGCTTATCTGAAGCTTTCTTT.

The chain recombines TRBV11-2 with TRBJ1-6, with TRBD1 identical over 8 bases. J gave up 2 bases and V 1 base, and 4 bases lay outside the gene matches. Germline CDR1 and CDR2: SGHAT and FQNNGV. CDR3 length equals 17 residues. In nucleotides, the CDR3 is TGTGCCAGCAGCTTAGGGGCAGGGGGCGCCTATAATTCACCCCTCCACTTT. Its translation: CASSLGAGGAYNSPLHF.

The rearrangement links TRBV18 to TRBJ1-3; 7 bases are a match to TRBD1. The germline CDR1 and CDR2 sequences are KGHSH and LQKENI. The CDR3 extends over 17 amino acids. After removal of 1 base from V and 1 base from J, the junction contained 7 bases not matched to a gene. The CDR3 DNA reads TGTGCCAGCTCACCACAAACAGGGGTAATGTCTGGAAACACCATATATTTT. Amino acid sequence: CASSPQTGVMSGNTIYF.

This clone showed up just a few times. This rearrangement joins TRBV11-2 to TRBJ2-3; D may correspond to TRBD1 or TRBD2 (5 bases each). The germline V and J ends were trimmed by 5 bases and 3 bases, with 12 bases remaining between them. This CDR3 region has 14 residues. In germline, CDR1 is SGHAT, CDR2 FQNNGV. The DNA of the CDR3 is TGTGCCAGCAGCCCGGGGCGGGTGACAGATACGCAGTATTTT. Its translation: CASSPGRVTDTQYF.